This T cell receptor beta chain was documented in a study of blood T cell repertoires in COVID-19 (dated by TCRdb to the early 2020s). Concerning the study at large: Samples covering the acute and convalescent phases of COVID-19 were provided by collaborators in the United States, Italy and Spain. The material from the prospective study consisted of cDNA or gDNA derived from T cells, B-cell-depleted T cells, or PBMCs. The dataset comprised deeply sampled blood TCRbeta repertoires from subjects exposed to, actively infected with, or recovered from COVID-19. The repertoires were released in a freely available public database intended as a resource for research on the immune response to SARS-CoV-2. Samples came from the ongoing ImmuneRACE study (first 160 participants) plus 1,254 subjects from 6 global collaborators. Sample metadata almost always included a de-identified subject ID, COVID-19 status, age in years and sex. Where available, HLA class I and class II types were taken from metadata supplied by the sample provider and were not determined by assay-based typing.

The immunoSEQ Assay, a bias-controlled multiplex PCR, was used to amplify TCRbeta CDR3 regions from genomic DNA. Per the original workflow: The number of nucleated cells in each sample was estimated by amplification of reference gene primers within the assay. To quantify the absolute abundance of each unique TCRbeta CDR3 rearrangement, sequence reads were collapsed and filtered. Productive Simpson clonality was computed per sample as the square root of Simpson's diversity index over productive rearrangements. Sourced from immuneACCESS, this table was stored by TCRdb with only in-frame sequences that have V and J called. A share of the clones is absent; for the studies checked, an unresolved V gene accounts for under half, and the remainder has no known explanation. V and J calls plus clone size are reproduced from that table; the DNA served to infer D and trimming. The sample table lists a few hundred thousand clones, about 90% of them with a count of one. About 2.2% of the sample belongs to the ten largest clones.

Counted from cysteine to phenylalanine, this CDR3 has 15 amino acids. Only CDR3 DNA is held: 45 bases, read in frame from base 1. Trimming costs V 3 bases and J 2 bases, and their ends lie 10 bases apart. Per the germline V gene, MDHEN is the CDR1 and SYDVKM is the CDR2. Samples from volunteer blood donors who had recovered from COVID-19 were contributed by a second Seattle source. The collaborating institutions used their own protocols to collect whole blood in K2EDTA tubes. For TCRbeta analysis, collaborators shipped samples as frozen whole blood, isolated PBMCs, or DNA extracted from either of those sample types. Overall study results and their limits: The quantity of clinical and demographic metadata differed by source and by participant and was supplied without curation.

Comment on this clone: Its antigen has not been determined. No base quality values were provided; no much bigger clone lies one nucleotide off.

The V and J genes are TRBV28 and TRBJ2-2; 6 matching bases give a weak D call of TRBD2. The sequenced sample was peripheral blood. This TCR was sampled from a woman younger than 45 who had recovered from COVID-19. CDR3 loop: CASSFRLGNTGELFF. Here is the DNA: TGTGCCAGCAGTTTCCGACTAGGAAACACCGGGGAGCTGTTTTTT.